This record looks at one T cell receptor beta chain sequence and its context. Its recognized antigen is unknown. Per-base quality was not reported, and no clone a single base away is much larger than it. Interpreted using the paper, the treatment or condition label stands for: over 15 received Ad26.COV2.S at low or high dose, single or two shots; several received placebo; per-sample allocation not given. Repertoires of vaccine and placebo recipients were sequenced from samples collected on day 63 after the first injection. Cohort 1b enrolled about two dozen adults aged 18-55 years at a single site in Boston, USA, between 29 July and 7 August 2020. Ad26.COV2.S was a replication-incompetent adenovirus type 26 vector that expressed a prefusion-stabilized SARS-CoV-2 spike protein derived from the original Wuhan strain. The source of the sample is a study of Ad26.COV2.S vaccination and SARS-CoV-2 variants (dated by TCRdb to 2020 to 2023). Background for the entire study: Donors in the vaccine arm were drawn from COV1001, a multicentre, randomized, double-blind, placebo-controlled phase I-IIa trial testing Ad26.COV2.S in healthy adults. The TCR-sequenced set comprised roughly 30 samples: some 20 Ad26.COV2.S vaccine recipients, 5 placebo recipients and 8 SARS-CoV-2 convalescent individuals. Investigators remained blinded to trial group allocation during experiments and outcome assessment. Ad26.COV2.S was administered intramuscularly at 5 x 10^10 or 1 x 10^11 viral particles, either as a single shot or as two shots given 56 days apart. Trial participants were randomized into five groups of five: low-dose or high-dose Ad26.COV2.S given once or twice, or placebo on both occasions. TCRbeta repertoire sequencing was used to assess the specificity and breadth of SARS-CoV-2-reactive T cell receptors after Ad26.COV2.S vaccination. Beyond this particular receptor, the publication reports: After vaccination, substantial breadth of spike-specific CD8+ and CD4+ T cell responses was reported. The study was not powered for comparison of responses between vaccine doses or regimens. Spike-specific TCR breadth was higher in Ad26.COV2.S recipients than in placebo recipients (P = 0.0014). Non-spike TCR breadth was comparable between vaccine and placebo recipients, consistent with the vaccine containing only spike. The authors noted that the TCR breadth and depth analyses may have underestimated total T cell responses.

The immunoSEQ Assay was the method used to sequence TCRbeta CDR3 regions. After extraction, genomic DNA underwent amplification by bias-controlled multiplex PCR, followed by high-throughput sequencing. Turning to the authors' computational methods: Collapsing and filtering of sequences were performed to quantify the absolute abundance of each unique TCRbeta CDR3 region. T cell fraction was estimated by normalizing TCRbeta template counts to usable DNA, which was measured by amplifying reference genes present in all nucleated cells. Repertoire TCRs were annotated as SARS-CoV-2-specific when V gene, CDR3 amino acid sequence and J gene were exactly matched to a known reactive TCR set. The reference SARS-CoV-2 TCR set was derived from MIRA and filtered for enrichment in COVID-19-positive ImmuneCODE repertoires, a step that removed public or cross-reactive TCRs. Using the MIRA antigens, annotated TCRs were further analysed by specific ORF or by position within an ORF. Breadth was defined as annotated unique rearrangements over total unique productive rearrangements; depth was the summed frequency of those rearrangements. TCR breadth was compared between groups using two-sided Wilcoxon rank-sum tests. The source is immuneACCESS, and TCRdb retained only in-frame sequences with V and J called. Part of the clones is not carried over; for the studies checked, unresolved V genes explain less than half of this, and the remainder is unexplained. V and J calls and clone size are those listed in that table; D and trimming were worked out from the DNA. In this sample the table shows about 350,000 clones, 88% of which occur a single time. Of the sample, roughly 6% is held by the ten largest clones.

Sequenced material: peripheral blood, taken in a trial of Ad26.COV2.S vaccine versus placebo. This receptor was taken from a person between 18 and 59 years old who received the Ad26.COV2.S COVID-19 vaccine or a placebo.

The DNA reads TGTGCCAGCAGCTTGTTTTCCGGACAGGGGGGGGATCAGCCCCAGCATTTT. Its protein is CASSLFSGQGGDQPQHF. The rearranged chain carries TRBV5-5 and TRBJ1-5, with TRBD1 identical over 10 junction bases. Spanning cysteine to phenylalanine, the CDR3 consists of 17 amino acids. Only the CDR3 DNA stays, 51 bases, in frame from base 1. The germline V gene encodes CDR1 SGHKS and CDR2 YYEKEE (reference sequence). After removal of 1 base from V and 5 bases from J, the junction retains 9 bases not matched to a gene.